Following are 13 T cell receptor beta chains from one sample sequenced in a study of blood T cell repertoires in COVID-19. The assay was immunoSEQ multiplex PCR, and TCRdb's table has in-frame clones only and misses some. The table records roughly 250,000 clones, 65% to 85% of them present only once. The specimen was peripheral blood. The receptors originated from a man between 50 and 59 years old with active or convalescent COVID-19.

This clone has more than one count but fewer than ten. The chain combines TRBV29-1 with TRBJ1-5, with D possibly TRBD1 on 5 matching bases. The V end lost 8 bases, the J end lost 7 bases, and 18 bases lay between the germline ends. The CDR3 spans 13 residues. Germline values: CDR1 SQVTM, CDR2 ANQGSEA. Written as DNA, the CDR3 is TGCAGCTACTCTGGGGGGTTGAGGCAGCCCCAGCATTTT. It is translated as CSYSGGLRQPQHF.

V gene TRBV23-1 combines with J gene TRBJ2-5; possibly TRBD2 for D (6 bases). TRBV23-1 qualifies as an ORF whose function is uncertain. Trimming removed 7 bases from V and 4 bases from J, with 28 bases in between. This CDR3 has 18 amino acids. CDR3 DNA sequence: TGCGCCAGCACTCCTCCCAACTTAAATGTCGGGGGTCCAGAGACCCAGTACTTC. It translates to CASTPPNLNVGGPETQYF.

The chain employs TRBV7-2 and TRBJ2-3; no clear D gene. Germline assignment: CDR1 SGHTA and CDR2 FQGNSA. The CDR3 spans 15 residues. Trimming took 2 bases from V and 4 from J, leaving 13 bases between them. This chain's CDR3 is CASSLRSLVADTQYF. The CDR3 nucleotides are TGTGCCAGCAGCTTACGTTCTCTAGTTGCAGATACGCAGTATTTT.

The chain joins TRBV6-5 to TRBJ1-2; D is unresolved. CDR3 length: 14 residues. CDR1 is MNHEY, CDR2 SVGAGI, per germline. V was cut by 0 bases and J by 2 bases, with 7 bases left in between. Here the CDR3 reads CASSYSSQNYGYTF. CDR3 nucleotide sequence: TGTGCCAGCAGTTACTCCTCGCAGAACTATGGCTACACCTTC.

This clone was counted a few times. The chain couples TRBV13 to TRBJ1-1, with 8 bases lining up with TRBD1. The CDR3 spans 17 residues. CDR1 PRHDT and CDR2 FYEKMQ come from the germline V gene (reference sequence). V trimming: 5 bases; J trimming: 6 bases; junction bases outside the gene matches: 17. In nucleotides, the CDR3 is TGTGCCAGCAGCCGAATAAACACAGGGGGAGCCCTCCCTGAAGCTTTCTTT. It is translated as CASSRINTGGALPEAFF. The variable domain in full, with the rest retrieved from reference TRBV13 and TRBJ1-1, is AAGVIQSPRHLIKEKRETATLKCYPIPRHDTVYWYQQGPGQDPQFLISFYEKMQSDKGSIPDRFSAQQFSDYHSELNMSSLELGDSALYFCASSRINTGGALPEAFFGQGTRLTVV.

The CDR3 protein is CASRMGTGVDEQYF. Here the CDR3 DNA reads TGCGCCAGCAGAATGGGGACAGGGGTCGACGAGCAGTACTTC. The chain is built from TRBV5-1 and TRBJ2-7, with TRBD1 identical over 10 bases. The germline CDR1 and CDR2 sequences are SGHRS and YFSETQ. The CDR3 consists of 14 residues. Trimming cost V 5 bases and J 5 bases; bases outside gene matches: 7.

The chain links TRBV3-1 (or the pseudogene TRBV3-2) to TRBJ2-5; no firm D call. V was trimmed by 4 bases and J by 2 bases, leaving 14 bases between them. The CDR3 covers 15 residues. CDR1 and CDR2 from the germline V gene are LGHDT and YNNKEL (reference sequence). The chain's CDR3 is CASSPAGWLQETQYF. The CDR3 region has the DNA TGTGCCAGCAGCCCCGCAGGATGGTTACAAGAGACCCAGTACTTC.

The chain recombines TRBV9 with TRBJ1-5; D not certain. The ends were cut back, 0 bases at V and 6 bases at J, with 10 bases in the middle. CDR1 and CDR2 from the germline V gene are SGDLS and YYNGEE. This CDR3 is 14 amino acids long. In DNA form, the CDR3 reads TGTGCCAGCAGCGTAGCTGCCGGAGGTCAGCCCCAGCATTTT. Its translation is CASSVAAGGQPQHF.

The chain is built from TRBV19 and TRBJ2-5, with 7 bases aligning to TRBD2. The CDR3 covers 14 residues. Germline V lookup: CDR1 LNHDA, CDR2 SQIVND (reference sequence). V trimming: 5 bases; J trimming: 5 bases; junction bases outside the gene matches: 8. The CDR3 DNA is TGTGCCAGTAGTCCTGGACTAGTCGGGGAGACCCAGTACTTC. This encodes CASSPGLVGETQYF.

The gene calls are TRBV19 and TRBJ1-4, with D unclear. The CDR3 has 15 residues. Trimming took 4 bases from V and 5 from J, leaving 14 bases between them. Germline values: CDR1 LNHDA, CDR2 SQIVND (reference sequence). The CDR3 DNA sequence: TGTGCCAGTAGTAGCTGGCAGAATCGAAATGAAAAACTGTTTTTT. It translates to CASSSWQNRNEKLFF.

The chain uses TRBV19 and TRBJ1-4; 8 nucleotides line up with TRBD1. The ends lost 7 bases at V and 6 bases at J; junction bases unmatched: 7. Per the germline V gene, CDR1 is LNHDA and CDR2 is SQIVND (reference sequence). This CDR3 region has 14 residues. The CDR3 bases are TGTGCCAGTACCGCGACAGGGGTCGATGAAAAACTGTTTTTT. As protein: CASTATGVDEKLFF.

This chain uses TRBV29-1 with TRBJ1-2, with TRBD1 matching 10 bases. With V trimmed by 4 bases and J by 7 bases, 9 bases remained unmatched. Germline lookup yields CDR1 SQVTM and CDR2 ANQGSEA. The CDR3 is made up of 14 amino acids. Written as DNA, the CDR3 is TGCAGCGTTGGGGGACAGGGGCAGAAGAGTGGCTACACCTTC. Its protein is CSVGGQGQKSGYTF.

The chain couples TRBV10-3 to TRBJ2-1, with TRBD2 matching 7 bases. Germline V lookup: CDR1 ENHRY, CDR2 SYGVKD. CDR3 size: 12 residues. V was clipped by 5 bases and J by 7 bases; unmatched bases: 2. For the CDR3, the DNA is TGTGCCATCAGTTCTAGCGGAAATGAGCAGTTCTTC. Residues: CAISSSGNEQFF.